The 24 T cell receptor beta chains below all came from one sample that was sequenced in a study of coeliac disease. Here immunoSEQ multiplex PCR was the method, and the copy in TCRdb shows in-frame clones only, minus some. The profile shows approximately 5,700 clones, about 66% of them singletons. The specimen was lymphocytes from the gut lamina propria. These receptors originate from a man in his 70s with active celiac disease.

The chain has TRBV28 and TRBJ2-7; D possibly corresponds to TRBD2 (5 bases). Germline V gives CDR1 MDHEN, CDR2 SYDVKM. V lost 2 bases, J lost 3 bases, and 14 bases lay in between. The CDR3 contains 15 residues. The DNA for the CDR3 is TGTGCCAGCAGTTTAATGGAGACTATGGACTACGAGCAGTACTTC. Translated, it gives CASSLMETMDYEQYF.

This clone has a handful of counts. This chain connects TRBV5-1 to TRBJ2-1, with TRBD2 matching 13 bases. This CDR3 region has 15 residues. Trimming took 3 bases from V and 9 from J; bases not matched to a gene: 6. Germline CDR1 and CDR2: SGHRS and YFSETQ. The CDR3 sequence: CASSSWTSGGGEQFF. CDR3 bases: TGCGCCAGCAGCTCCTGGACTAGCGGGGGAGGTGAGCAGTTCTTC.

Comment on this clone: An end of the junction does not agree with germline; a read error may underlie this. At the DNA level, this CDR3 is encoded by other sequences in the same sample as well. The chain employs TRBV6-1 and TRBJ1-1; D may be TRBD1 (6 bases). The CDR3 consists of 14 residues. Germline V gives CDR1 MNHNS, CDR2 SASEGT. The CDR3 protein is CASSGSRGTTEAFF. The CDR3 coding sequence is TGTGCTAGCAGTGGCTCCAGGGGAACCACTGAAGCTTTCTTT.

This clone was recorded once. The chain links TRBV5-1 to TRBJ1-3, with a tentative D call TRBD1 (6 bases). Germline loops: CDR1 SGHRS, CDR2 YFSETQ. The V end lost 4 bases, the J end lost 0 bases, and 8 bases lay between the germline ends. There are 14 residues in the CDR3. The CDR3 sequence: CASSGGASGNTIYF. In DNA, the CDR3 is TGCGCCAGCAGCGGGGGGGCCTCTGGAAACACCATATATTTT. Supplemented by reference TRBV5-1 and TRBJ1-3, the full variable domain reads KAGVTQTPRYLIKTRGQQVTLSCSPISGHRSVSWYQQTPGQGLQFLFEYFSETQRNKGNFPGRFSGRQFSNSRSEMNVSTLELGDSALYLCASSGGASGNTIYFGEGSWLTVV.

The chain employs TRBV9 and TRBJ2-7; tentative D call: TRBD2 (5 bases). CDR1 and CDR2 (germline): SGDLS, YYNGEE. The V end was cut by 4 bases, the J end by 4 bases, with 15 bases between. CDR3 length: 14 amino acids. CDR3 bases: TGTGCCAGCAGCCCCCTCGGAGAGGGTTACGAGCAGTACTTC. Protein sequence: CASSPLGEGYEQYF.

This clone was observed a few times. The rearrangement links TRBV18 to TRBJ2-3; TRBD1 matches at 8 bases. This CDR3 contains 16 residues. Trimming cost V 1 base and J 6 bases; bases outside gene matches: 9. The germline V gene encodes CDR1 KGHSH and CDR2 LQKENI. This CDR3 is CASSPRRTGLTDTQYF. As DNA, the CDR3 is TGTGCCAGCTCACCACGAAGGACAGGGTTAACGGATACGCAGTATTTT.

This clone has just one count. V is TRBV5-8 and J is TRBJ2-1, with TRBD2 matching 7 bases. This CDR3 has 16 residues. Germline CDR1 is SGHTS and CDR2 is YDEGEE. V lost 6 bases, J lost 2 bases, and 11 bases stayed unmatched. CDR3 loop: CASNGRGGGAYNEQFF. DNA of the CDR3: TGTGCCAGCAATGGTCGGGGCGGGGGAGCCTACAATGAGCAGTTCTTC. The full variable domain, its missing parts supplied by reference TRBV5-8 and TRBJ2-1, is EAGVTQSPTHLIKTRGQQATLRCSPISGHTSVYWYQQALGLGLQFLLWYDEGEERNRGNFPPRFSGRQFPNYSSELNVNALELEDSALYLCASNGRGGGAYNEQFFGPGTRLTVL.

V gene TRBV29-1 combines with J gene TRBJ2-7; TRBD1 might be the D (6 bases). The CDR3 covers 11 residues. The V gene lost 6 bases and the J gene lost 6 bases, with 12 bases spanning the gap. Germline CDR1 SQVTM, CDR2 ANQGSEA. CDR3 amino acids: CSVGTLGEQYF. The CDR3, as DNA: TGCAGCGTGGGGACACTAGGCGAGCAGTACTTC.

This chain links TRBV28 with TRBJ1-1; the D gene is possibly TRBD1 (5 bases). From germline, CDR1 is MDHEN and CDR2 SYDVKM. V lost 11 bases to trimming and J lost 0 bases, with 19 bases between them. CDR3 length: 15 amino acids. CDR3 sequence: CAVPPGRGMNTEAFF. CDR3 nucleotide sequence: TGTGCCGTTCCGCCAGGGAGGGGCATGAACACTGAAGCTTTCTTT.

The CDR3 region is CASSLPGRLITEAFF. The CDR3 DNA reads TGTGCCAGCAGTTTGCCAGGGCGATTGATCACTGAAGCTTTCTTT. This sequence joins TRBV28 and TRBJ1-1; tentatively, D is TRBD1 (5 bases). This CDR3 has 15 residues. The V end lost 3 bases, the J end lost 4 bases, and 15 bases lay between the germline ends. CDR1 MDHEN and CDR2 SYDVKM come from the germline V gene.

The rearrangement joins TRBV30 to TRBJ2-3; TRBD2 is a possible D gene (8 bases). The CDR3 loop spans 18 amino acids. Trimming took off 0 bases at V and 2 bases at J, with 21 bases between the two ends. Germline CDR1 is GTSNPN and CDR2 is SVGIG (reference sequence). The CDR3 DNA follows: TGTGCCTGGAGTGTACAGGGGAGCGGGGGCAGATACACAGATACGCAGTATTTT. As protein: CAWSVQGSGGRYTDTQYF.

This clone was counted a single time. The J gene is TRBJ1-1, the V gene TRBV19; the match to TRBD1 covers 8 bases. CDR1 and CDR2 from the germline V gene are LNHDA and SQIVND (reference sequence). The CDR3 is 15 amino acids. V lost 3 bases to trimming and J lost 3 bases; unmatched junction nucleotides: 6. The CDR3: CASSIQGARDTEAFF. The CDR3 nucleotides are TGTGCCAGTAGTATTCAGGGGGCGCGTGACACTGAAGCTTTCTTT.

The genes are TRBV11-2 and TRBJ1-4; TRBD1 is a possible D gene (5 bases). V was cut by 5 bases and J by 5 bases, with 9 bases left in between. This CDR3 comprises 13 residues. Germline V lookup: CDR1 SGHAT, CDR2 FQNNGV. For the CDR3, the DNA is TGTGCCAGCAGCCCGGGGGTAAATGAAAAACTGTTTTTT. It is translated as CASSPGVNEKLFF.

The chain combines TRBV4-3 with TRBJ1-1; 7 positions match TRBD1. There are 14 residues in the CDR3. V lost 1 base to trimming and J lost 11 bases; unmatched junction nucleotides: 10. The V gene's germline CDR1 is LGHNA and CDR2 YSLEER. CDR3 coding DNA: TGCGCCAGCAGCCAAGTTGGGACAGACGTGAAGGCTTTCTTT. Protein sequence: CASSQVGTDVKAFF.

The chain has TRBV6-1 and TRBJ1-6; the match to TRBD1 covers 9 bases. Germline lookup yields CDR1 MNHNS and CDR2 SASEGT. The CDR3 is made up of 13 amino acids. V lost 7 bases, J lost 6 bases, and 1 base stayed unmatched. DNA of the CDR3: TGTGCCAGCACGGACAGGGGTAATTCACCCCTCCACTTT. Translation gives CASTDRGNSPLHF.

This chain uses TRBV6-5 with TRBJ2-1; TRBD2 matches at 9 bases. The CDR3 spans 15 residues. The trim removed 2 bases at V and 3 bases at J, leaving 2 bases unmatched. In germline, CDR1 is MNHEY, CDR2 SVGAGI. The CDR3 loop reads CASSYTAGGYNEQFF. In nucleotides, the CDR3 is TGTGCCAGCAGTTACACAGCGGGGGGCTACAATGAGCAGTTCTTC.

The J gene is TRBJ2-3, the V gene TRBV7-2, with TRBD1 as a possible D gene (6 bases). The V end lost 2 bases, the J end lost 1 base, and 16 bases lay between the germline ends. The CDR3 extends over 17 amino acids. CDR1 is SGHTA, CDR2 FQGNSA, per germline. The CDR3 sequence: CASSLHDRPLRTDTQYF. CDR3 nucleotide sequence: TGTGCCAGCAGCTTACACGACAGGCCTCTACGCACAGATACGCAGTATTTT.

V is TRBV5-1 and J is TRBJ2-2; 10 nucleotides match TRBD2. Germline V gene lookup returns CDR1 SGHRS and CDR2 YFSETQ. The CDR3 covers 16 residues. J lost 9 bases, V lost 0 bases, and 8 bases had no gene match. CDR3 sequence (DNA): TGCGCCAGCAGCTTGGCTACTAGCGGGGATATCCGGGAGCTGTTTTTT. Its translation: CASSLATSGDIRELFF. Drawing the rest from reference TRBV5-1 and TRBJ2-2, the complete variable domain is KAGVTQTPRYLIKTRGQQVTLSCSPISGHRSVSWYQQTPGQGLQFLFEYFSETQRNKGNFPGRFSGRQFSNSRSEMNVSTLELGDSALYLCASSLATSGDIRELFFGEGSRLTVL.

The chain joins TRBV6-1 to TRBJ1-4; perhaps TRBD1 as D (5 bases). CDR1 MNHNS and CDR2 SASEGT come from the germline V gene. The CDR3 loop spans 16 amino acids. Trimming stripped 4 bases from V and 5 bases from J, with 17 bases between. The CDR3 is CASSGNVGGVNEKLFF. The CDR3 nucleotides read TGTGCCAGCAGTGGCAACGTCGGGGGAGTGAATGAAAAACTGTTTTTT.

The V gene is TRBV6-5, the J gene TRBJ2-1; 13 positions match TRBD2. Per germline, CDR1 MNHEY and CDR2 SVGAGI. Trimming at V came to 6 bases and at J to 6 bases, leaving 2 bases not matched to a gene. This CDR3 spans 14 amino acids. CDR3 coding DNA: TGTGCCAGCAGATGGACTAGCGGGAGCAATGAGCAGTTCTTC. It yields the protein CASRWTSGSNEQFF.

This clone appeared a few times. V and J are TRBV6-8 and TRBJ2-1; TRBD2 might be the D (6 bases). The V end was cut by 6 bases, the J end by 0 bases, with 18 bases between. Germline CDR1 is MNHGY and CDR2 is SAAAGT. This CDR3 spans 17 amino acids. The CDR3 sequence: CASSQKGTPCSYNEQFF. The CDR3 bases are TGTGCCAGCAGCCAGAAGGGGACTCCATGCTCCTACAATGAGCAGTTCTTC.

CDR3 nucleotides: TGTGCCAGCAGCCAACTAGCGGGGGGATACAATGAGCAGTTCTTC. Residues: CASSQLAGGYNEQFF. The chain links TRBV5-4 to TRBJ2-1; 12 bases match TRBD2. The CDR3 spans 15 residues. Germline V gene sequence: CDR1 SGHNT, CDR2 YYREEE (reference sequence). V lost 4 bases to trimming and J lost 4 bases; unmatched junction nucleotides: 3.

J is TRBJ1-5 and V is TRBV19, with 7 nucleotides matching TRBD1. Per the germline V gene, CDR1 is LNHDA and CDR2 is SQIVND (reference sequence). This CDR3 region has 13 residues. V was pared by 2 bases and J by 5 bases, with 0 bases of the junction left unmatched. The CDR3 region is CASSIQGDQPQHF. The DNA of the CDR3 is TGTGCCAGTAGTATACAGGGGGATCAGCCCCAGCATTTT.

V and J are TRBV4-1 and TRBJ2-7, with 13 bases matching TRBD2. The length of the CDR3 is 16 residues. The germline gives CDR1 MGHRA, CDR2 YSYEKL. V was pared by 1 base and J by 8 bases, with 8 bases of the junction left unmatched. The CDR3 spells CASSQGTGLAGAKQYF. The CDR3 DNA sequence: TGCGCCAGCAGCCAAGGAACCGGACTAGCGGGAGCGAAGCAGTACTTC.